This TCR beta chain was observed in a study of response to subunit inactivated influenza vaccine. Study-wide results and limits: After each seasonal influenza vaccination, few new T cells are recruited, the authors suggested.

On this clonotype itself: Its antigen is as yet unknown.

The ends were cut back, 6 bases at V and 6 bases at J, with 15 bases in the middle. The CDR3 extends over 14 amino acids. In germline, CDR1 is MNHNS, CDR2 SASEGT. TCRdb processed the RT-PCR reads anew with MiXCR; each CDR3 protein has one entry. The repertoire holds some 540,000 distinct CDR3 sequences, with around a quarter as singletons. The same sample was also used in a study of T cells expressing NK-cell markers. From that report: As the method of synthesis, 5'RACE template switching with UMIs yielded TCR beta cDNA. Topping the CD3+CD56-NKG2C+ fraction as well were these clonotypes, in a few donors. It remained uncertain whether the expanded NKG2C+ T cell clones were specific for HCMV antigens.

This chain links TRBV6-1 with TRBJ1-5; D gene ambiguous. The source was CD4+ T cells sorted from PBMCs, collected about 11 days after vaccination. This receptor was obtained from a man over 45 who received an inactivated influenza vaccine. CDR3 bases: TGTGCCAGCAGCGTTGGGATGGGTACTCAGCCCCAGCATTTT. Its protein is CASSVGMGTQPQHF.